The source of this T cell receptor beta chain is a study of blood T cell repertoires in COVID-19. Across the whole study: Sites across the United States, Italy and Spain contributed samples from acute and convalescent COVID-19.

V was clipped by 1 base and J by 5 bases; unmatched bases: 3. This CDR3 is 15 amino acids long. CDR1 and CDR2 (germline): SGDLS, YYNGEE. In the source study's methods: Amplified reference gene primers provided the basis for estimating nucleated cell counts. Produced via immunoSEQ multiplex PCR; TCRdb's table is partial and in-frame only. Clone size and V and J calls were adopted from that table, with D and trimming inferred from the DNA. This table holds about 160,000 clones, over 80% found once. Regarding this clone: Other DNA variants within this sample encode the same CDR3.

This TCR was sampled from a man aged 30 to 39 with COVID-19, enrolled during active disease. This sequence joins TRBV9 and TRBJ2-3, with 11 bases matching TRBD2. Specimen: peripheral blood. In DNA form, the CDR3 reads TGTGCCAGCAGCGTATTAGGGACTAGCGGAGATACGCAGTATTTT. Its translation: CASSVLGTSGDTQYF.